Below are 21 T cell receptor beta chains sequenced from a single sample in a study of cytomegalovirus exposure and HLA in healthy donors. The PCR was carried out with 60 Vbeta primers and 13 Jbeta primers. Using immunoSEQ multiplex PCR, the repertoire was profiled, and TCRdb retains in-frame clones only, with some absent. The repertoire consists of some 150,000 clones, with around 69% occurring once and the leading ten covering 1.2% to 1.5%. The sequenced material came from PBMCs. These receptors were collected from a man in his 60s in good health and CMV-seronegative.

The CDR3 reads CASSTRTVNNEKLFF. CDR3 DNA: TGCGCCAGCAGCACCCGGACAGTAAATAATGAAAAACTGTTTTTT. The gene calls are TRBV5-1 and TRBJ1-4, with a weak D call TRBD1 (6 bases). Germline V lookup: CDR1 SGHRS, CDR2 YFSETQ. Trimming took off 4 bases at V and 4 bases at J, with 14 bases between the two ends. The CDR3 sequence is 15 residues long.

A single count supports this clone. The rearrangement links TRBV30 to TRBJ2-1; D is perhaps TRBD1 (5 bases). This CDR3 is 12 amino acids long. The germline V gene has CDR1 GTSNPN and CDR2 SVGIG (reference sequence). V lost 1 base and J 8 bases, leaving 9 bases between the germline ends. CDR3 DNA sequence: TGTGCCTGGAGTGCTCAGGGCTATGAGCAGTTCTTC. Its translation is CAWSAQGYEQFF.

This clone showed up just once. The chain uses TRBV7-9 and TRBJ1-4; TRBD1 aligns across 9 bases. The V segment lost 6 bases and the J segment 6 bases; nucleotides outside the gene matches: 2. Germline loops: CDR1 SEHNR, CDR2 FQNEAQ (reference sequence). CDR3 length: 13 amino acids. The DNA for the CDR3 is TGTGCCAGCAGTCGGGACAGGGATGAAAAACTGTTTTTT. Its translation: CASSRDRDEKLFF.

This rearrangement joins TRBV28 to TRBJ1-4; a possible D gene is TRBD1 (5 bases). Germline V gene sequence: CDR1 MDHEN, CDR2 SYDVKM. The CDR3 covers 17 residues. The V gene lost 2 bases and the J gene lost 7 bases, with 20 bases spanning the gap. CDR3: CASSLRSSWQGVEKLFF. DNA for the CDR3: TGTGCCAGCAGTTTAAGGTCTTCATGGCAGGGCGTTGAAAAACTGTTTTTT. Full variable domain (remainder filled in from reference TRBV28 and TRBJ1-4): DVKVTQSSRYLVKRTGEKVFLECVQDMDHENMFWYRQDPGLGLRLIYFSYDVKMKEKGDIPEGYSVSREKKERFSLILESASTNQTSMYLCASSLRSSWQGVEKLFFGSGTQLSVL.

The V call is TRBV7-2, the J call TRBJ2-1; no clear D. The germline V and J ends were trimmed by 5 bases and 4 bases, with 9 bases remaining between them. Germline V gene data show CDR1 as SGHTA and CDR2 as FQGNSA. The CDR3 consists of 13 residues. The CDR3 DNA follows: TGTGCCAGCAGCCCGACACGATACAATGAGCAGTTCTTC. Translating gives CASSPTRYNEQFF.

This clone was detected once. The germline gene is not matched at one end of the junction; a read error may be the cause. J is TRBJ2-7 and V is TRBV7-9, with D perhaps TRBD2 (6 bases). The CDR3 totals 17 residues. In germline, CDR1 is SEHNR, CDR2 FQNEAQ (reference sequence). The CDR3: CSSSLAVATSTSYEQYF. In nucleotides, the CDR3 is TGTTCCAGCAGCTTAGCGGTAGCGACTTCAACCTCCTACGAGCAGTACTTC.

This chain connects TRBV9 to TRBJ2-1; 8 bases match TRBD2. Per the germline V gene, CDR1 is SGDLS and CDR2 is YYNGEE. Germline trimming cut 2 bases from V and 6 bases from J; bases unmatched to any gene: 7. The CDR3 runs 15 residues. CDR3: CASSVSGSLSNEQFF. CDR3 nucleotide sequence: TGTGCCAGCAGCGTCAGCGGGAGCCTCTCCAATGAGCAGTTCTTC. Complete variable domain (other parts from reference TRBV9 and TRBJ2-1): DSGVTQTPKHLITATGQRVTLRCSPRSGDLSVYWYQQSLDQGLQFLIQYYNGEERAKGNILERFSAQQFPDLHSELNLSSLELGDSALYFCASSVSGSLSNEQFFGPGTRLTVL.

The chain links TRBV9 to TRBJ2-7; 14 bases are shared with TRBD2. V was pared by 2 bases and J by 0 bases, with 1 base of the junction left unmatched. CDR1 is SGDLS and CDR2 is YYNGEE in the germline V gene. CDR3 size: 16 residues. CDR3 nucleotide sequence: TGTGCCAGCAGCGTGGGACTAGCGGGAGACTCCTACGAGCAGTACTTC. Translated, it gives CASSVGLAGDSYEQYF.

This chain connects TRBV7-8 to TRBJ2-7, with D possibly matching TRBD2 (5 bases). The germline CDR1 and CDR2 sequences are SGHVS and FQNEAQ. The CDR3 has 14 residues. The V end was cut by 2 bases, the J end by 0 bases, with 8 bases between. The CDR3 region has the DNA TGTGCCAGCAGCTTAAGTCGGGACTCCTACGAGCAGTACTTC. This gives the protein CASSLSRDSYEQYF.

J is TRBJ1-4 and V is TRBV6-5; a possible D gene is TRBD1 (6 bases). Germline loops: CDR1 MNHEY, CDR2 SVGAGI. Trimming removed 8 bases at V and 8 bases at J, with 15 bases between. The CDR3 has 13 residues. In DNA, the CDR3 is TGTGCCAGCCGGGGGGCTCTAAGGGAAAAACTGTTTTTT. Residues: CASRGALREKLFF.

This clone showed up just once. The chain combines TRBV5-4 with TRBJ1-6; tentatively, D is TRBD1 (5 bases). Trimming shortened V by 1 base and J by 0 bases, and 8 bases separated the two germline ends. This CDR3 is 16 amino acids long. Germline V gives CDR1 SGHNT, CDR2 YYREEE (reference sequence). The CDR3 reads CASSLQGGSYNSPLHF. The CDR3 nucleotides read TGTGCCAGCAGCTTGCAGGGCGGCTCCTATAATTCACCCCTCCACTTT.

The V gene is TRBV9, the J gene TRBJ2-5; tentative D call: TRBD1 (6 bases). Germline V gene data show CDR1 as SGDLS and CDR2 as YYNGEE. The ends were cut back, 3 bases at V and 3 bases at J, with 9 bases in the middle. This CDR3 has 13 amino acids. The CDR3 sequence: CASSEQGEETQYF. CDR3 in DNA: TGTGCCAGCAGCGAACAGGGAGAAGAGACCCAGTACTTC. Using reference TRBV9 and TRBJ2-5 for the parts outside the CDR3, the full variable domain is DSGVTQTPKHLITATGQRVTLRCSPRSGDLSVYWYQQSLDQGLQFLIQYYNGEERAKGNILERFSAQQFPDLHSELNLSSLELGDSALYFCASSEQGEETQYFGPGTRLLVL.

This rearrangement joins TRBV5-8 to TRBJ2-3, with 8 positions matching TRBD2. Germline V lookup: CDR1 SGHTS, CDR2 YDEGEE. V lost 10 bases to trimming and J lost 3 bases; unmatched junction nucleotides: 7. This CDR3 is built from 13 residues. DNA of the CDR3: TGTGCCGCGCGCTCGGGGGGGACAGATACGCAGTATTTT. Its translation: CAARSGGTDTQYF.

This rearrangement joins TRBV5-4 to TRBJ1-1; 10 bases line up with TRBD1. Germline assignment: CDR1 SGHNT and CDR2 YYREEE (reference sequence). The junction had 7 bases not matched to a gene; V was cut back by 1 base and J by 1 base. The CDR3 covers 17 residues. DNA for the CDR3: TGTGCCAGCAGCTTGTTGGGACAGGGGTGGGAGAACACTGAAGCTTTCTTT. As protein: CASSLLGQGWENTEAFF.

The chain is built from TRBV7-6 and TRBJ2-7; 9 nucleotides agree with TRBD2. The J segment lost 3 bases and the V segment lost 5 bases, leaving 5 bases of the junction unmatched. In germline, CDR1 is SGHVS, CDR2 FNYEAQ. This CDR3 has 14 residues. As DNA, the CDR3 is TGTGCCAGCAGCCCGCAAGCGGGGGGCTACGAGCAGTACTTC. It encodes CASSPQAGGYEQYF. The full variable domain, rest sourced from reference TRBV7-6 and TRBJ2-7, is GAGVSQSPRYKVTKRGQDVALRCDPISGHVSLYWYRQALGQGPEFLTYFNYEAQQDKSGLPNDRFSAERPEGSISTLTIQRTEQRDSAMYRCASSPQAGGYEQYFGPGTRLTVT.

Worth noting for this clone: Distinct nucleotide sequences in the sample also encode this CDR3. The CDR3 here is CASSLAGESYNEQFF. As DNA, the CDR3 is TGTGCCAGCAGTTTAGCGGGAGAATCCTACAATGAGCAGTTCTTC. The V and J genes are TRBV27 and TRBJ2-1, with 7 bases identical to TRBD2. CDR3 length: 15 residues. The germline V gene has CDR1 MNHEY and CDR2 SMNVEV (reference sequence). After removal of 2 bases from V and 1 base from J, the junction contained 2 bases not matched to a gene.

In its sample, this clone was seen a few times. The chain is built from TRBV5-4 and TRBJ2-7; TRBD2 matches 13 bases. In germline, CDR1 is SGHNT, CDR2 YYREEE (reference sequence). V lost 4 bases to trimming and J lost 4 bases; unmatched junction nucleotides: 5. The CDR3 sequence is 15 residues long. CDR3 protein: CASSPGLAGAYEQYF. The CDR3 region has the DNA TGTGCCAGCAGCCCCGGACTAGCGGGAGCATACGAGCAGTACTTC.

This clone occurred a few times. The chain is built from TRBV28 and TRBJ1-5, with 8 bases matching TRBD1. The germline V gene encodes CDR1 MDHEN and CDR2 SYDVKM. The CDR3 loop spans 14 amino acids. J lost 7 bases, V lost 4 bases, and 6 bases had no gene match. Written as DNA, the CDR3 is TGTGCCAGCAGTTCAGGGGGCAACGGACAGCCCCAGCATTTT. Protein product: CASSSGGNGQPQHF.

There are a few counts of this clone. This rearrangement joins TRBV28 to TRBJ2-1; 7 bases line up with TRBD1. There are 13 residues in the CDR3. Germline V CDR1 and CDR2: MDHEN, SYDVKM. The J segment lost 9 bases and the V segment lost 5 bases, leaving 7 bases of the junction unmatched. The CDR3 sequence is CASSRTGVGEQFF. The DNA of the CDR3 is TGTGCCAGCAGTCGTACAGGGGTAGGTGAGCAGTTCTTC. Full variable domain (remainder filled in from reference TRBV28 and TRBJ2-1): DVKVTQSSRYLVKRTGEKVFLECVQDMDHENMFWYRQDPGLGLRLIYFSYDVKMKEKGDIPEGYSVSREKKERFSLILESASTNQTSMYLCASSRTGVGEQFFGPGTRLTVL.

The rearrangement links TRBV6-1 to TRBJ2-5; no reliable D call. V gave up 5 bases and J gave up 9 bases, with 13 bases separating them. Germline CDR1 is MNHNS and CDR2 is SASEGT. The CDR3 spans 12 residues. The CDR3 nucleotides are TGTGCCAGCAGTCTTCCGACTGGTCCCCAGTACTTC. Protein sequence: CASSLPTGPQYF.

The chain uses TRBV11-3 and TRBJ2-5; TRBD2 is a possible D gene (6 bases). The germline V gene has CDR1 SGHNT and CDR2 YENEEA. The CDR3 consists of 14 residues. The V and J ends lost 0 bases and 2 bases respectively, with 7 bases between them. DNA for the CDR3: TGTGCCAGCAGCTTAGATAGCGGTCAAGAGACCCAGTACTTC. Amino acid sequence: CASSLDSGQETQYF.